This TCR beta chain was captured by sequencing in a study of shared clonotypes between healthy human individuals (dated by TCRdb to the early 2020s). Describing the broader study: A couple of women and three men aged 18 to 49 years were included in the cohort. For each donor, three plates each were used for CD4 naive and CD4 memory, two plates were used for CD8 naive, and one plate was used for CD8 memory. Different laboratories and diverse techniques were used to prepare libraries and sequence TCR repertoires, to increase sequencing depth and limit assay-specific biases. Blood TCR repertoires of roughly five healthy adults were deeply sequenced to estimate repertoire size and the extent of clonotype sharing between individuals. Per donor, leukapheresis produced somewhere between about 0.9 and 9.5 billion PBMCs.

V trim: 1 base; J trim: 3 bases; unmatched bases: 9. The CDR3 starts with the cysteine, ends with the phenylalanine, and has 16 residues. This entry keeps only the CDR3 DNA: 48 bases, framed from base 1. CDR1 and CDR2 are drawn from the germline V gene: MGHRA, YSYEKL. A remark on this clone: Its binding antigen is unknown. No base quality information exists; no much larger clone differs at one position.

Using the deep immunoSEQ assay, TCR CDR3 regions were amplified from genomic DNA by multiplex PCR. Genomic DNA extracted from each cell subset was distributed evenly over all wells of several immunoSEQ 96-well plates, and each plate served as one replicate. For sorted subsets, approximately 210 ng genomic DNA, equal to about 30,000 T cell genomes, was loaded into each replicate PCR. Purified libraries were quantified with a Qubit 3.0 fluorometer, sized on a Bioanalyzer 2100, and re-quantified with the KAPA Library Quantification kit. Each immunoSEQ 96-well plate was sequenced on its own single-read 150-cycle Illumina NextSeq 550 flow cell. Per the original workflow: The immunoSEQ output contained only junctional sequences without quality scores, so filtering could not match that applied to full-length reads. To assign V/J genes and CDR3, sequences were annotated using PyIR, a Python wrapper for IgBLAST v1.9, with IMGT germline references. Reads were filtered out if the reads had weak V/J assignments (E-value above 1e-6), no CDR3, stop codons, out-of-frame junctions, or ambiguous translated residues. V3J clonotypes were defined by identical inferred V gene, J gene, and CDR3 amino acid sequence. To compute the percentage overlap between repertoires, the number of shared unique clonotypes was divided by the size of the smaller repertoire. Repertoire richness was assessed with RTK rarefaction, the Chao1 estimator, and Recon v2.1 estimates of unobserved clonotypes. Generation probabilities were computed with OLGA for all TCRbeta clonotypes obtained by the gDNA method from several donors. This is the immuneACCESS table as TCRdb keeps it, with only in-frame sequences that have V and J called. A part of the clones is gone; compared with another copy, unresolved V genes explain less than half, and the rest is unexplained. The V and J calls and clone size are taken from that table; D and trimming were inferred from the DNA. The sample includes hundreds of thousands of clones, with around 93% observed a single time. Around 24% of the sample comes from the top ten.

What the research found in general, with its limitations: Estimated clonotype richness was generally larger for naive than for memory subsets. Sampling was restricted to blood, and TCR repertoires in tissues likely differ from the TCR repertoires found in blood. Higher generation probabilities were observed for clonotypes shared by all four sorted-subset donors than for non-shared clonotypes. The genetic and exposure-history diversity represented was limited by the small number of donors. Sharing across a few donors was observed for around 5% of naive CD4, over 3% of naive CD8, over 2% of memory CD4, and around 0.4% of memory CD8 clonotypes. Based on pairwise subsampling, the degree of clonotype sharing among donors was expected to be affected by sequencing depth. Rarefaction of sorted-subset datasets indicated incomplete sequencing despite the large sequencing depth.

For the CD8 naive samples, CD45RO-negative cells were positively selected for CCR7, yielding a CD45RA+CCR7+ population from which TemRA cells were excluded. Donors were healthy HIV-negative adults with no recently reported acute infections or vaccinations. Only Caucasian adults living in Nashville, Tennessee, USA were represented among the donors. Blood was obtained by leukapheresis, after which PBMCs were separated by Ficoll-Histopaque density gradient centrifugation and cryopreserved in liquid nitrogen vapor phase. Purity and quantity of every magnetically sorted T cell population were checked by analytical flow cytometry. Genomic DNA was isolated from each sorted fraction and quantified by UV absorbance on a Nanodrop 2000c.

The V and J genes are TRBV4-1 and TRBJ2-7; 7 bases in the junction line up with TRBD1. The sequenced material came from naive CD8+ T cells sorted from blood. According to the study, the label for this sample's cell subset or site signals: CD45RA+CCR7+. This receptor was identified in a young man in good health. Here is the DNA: TGCGCCAGCAGCCAAGTGGCCGGGACAGTATACTACGAGCAGTACTTC. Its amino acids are CASSQVAGTVYYEQYF.